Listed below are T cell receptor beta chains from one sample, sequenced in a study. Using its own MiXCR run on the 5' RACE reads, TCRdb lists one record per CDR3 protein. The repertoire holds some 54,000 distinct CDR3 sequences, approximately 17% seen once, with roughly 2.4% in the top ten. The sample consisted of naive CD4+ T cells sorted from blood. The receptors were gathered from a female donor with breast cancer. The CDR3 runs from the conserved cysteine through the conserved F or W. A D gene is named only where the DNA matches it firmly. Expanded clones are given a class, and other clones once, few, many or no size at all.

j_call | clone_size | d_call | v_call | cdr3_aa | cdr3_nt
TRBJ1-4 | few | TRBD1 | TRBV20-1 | CSARLPRGATNEKLFF | TGCAGTGCTAGACTTCCCAGGGGGGCAACTAATGAAAAACTGTTTTTT
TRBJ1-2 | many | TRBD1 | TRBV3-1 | CASRKSQGAIDGYTF | TGTGCCAGCAGAAAGTCACAGGGGGCGATAGATGGCTACACCTTC
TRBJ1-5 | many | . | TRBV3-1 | CASSQEWGSNQPQHF | TGTGCCAGCAGCCAAGAGTGGGGTAGCAATCAGCCCCAGCATTTT
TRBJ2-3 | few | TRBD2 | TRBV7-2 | CASSLAWSGRPSDTQYF | TGTGCCAGCAGCTTAGCGTGGAGCGGGAGGCCCTCAGATACGCAGTATTTT
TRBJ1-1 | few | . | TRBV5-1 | CASSSLTAEEAFF | TGCGCCAGCAGCTCACTCACCGCGGAGGAAGCTTTCTTT
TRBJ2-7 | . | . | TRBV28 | CASRERDLEQYF | TGTGCCAGCAGGGAAAGGGACCTTGAGCAGTACTTC
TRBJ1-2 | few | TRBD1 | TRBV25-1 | CASTTGTGEVSGYTF | TGTGCCAGCACTACTGGGACAGGGGAAGTGAGCGGCTACACCTTC
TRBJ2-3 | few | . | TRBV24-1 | CATSGGTASSTDTQYF | TGTGCCACCAGTGGCGGGACAGCTTCTAGCACAGATACGCAGTATTTT
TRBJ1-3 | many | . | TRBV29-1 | CSVVRNSNTIYF | TGCAGCGTTGTTCGGAATTCAAACACCATATATTTT
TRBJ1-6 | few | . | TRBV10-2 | CASSRTERSSYNSPLHF | TGCGCCAGCAGTCGGACAGAACGGAGCTCCTATAATTCACCCCTCCACTTT
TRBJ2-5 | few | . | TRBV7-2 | CASSLTTGETQYF | TGTGCCAGCAGCTTAACAACAGGAGAGACCCAGTACTTC
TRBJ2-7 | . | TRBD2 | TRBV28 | CASSRRLAGYYEQYF | TGTGCCAGCAGCCGGAGACTAGCGGGCTACTACGAGCAGTACTTC
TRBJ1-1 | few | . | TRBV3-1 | CASSQGPSTEAFF | TGTGCCAGCAGCCAAGGACCCAGCACTGAAGCTTTCTTT
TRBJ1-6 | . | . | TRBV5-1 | CASSLGGSNSPLHF | TGCGCCAGCAGCTTAGGCGGATCGAATTCACCCCTCCACTTT
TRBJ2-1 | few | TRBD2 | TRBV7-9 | CASSPPGLAGVEQFF | TGTGCCAGCAGCCCACCGGGACTAGCGGGAGTTGAGCAGTTCTTC
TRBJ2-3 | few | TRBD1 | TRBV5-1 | CASSLRTGRTDTQYF | TGCGCCAGCAGCTTACGGACAGGGCGCACAGATACGCAGTATTTT
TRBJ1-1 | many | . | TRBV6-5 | CASSSGYQNTEAFF | TGTGCCAGCAGCTCAGGGTATCAGAACACTGAAGCTTTCTTT
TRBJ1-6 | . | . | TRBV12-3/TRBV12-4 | CASSLNSHNSPLHF | TGTGCCAGCAGTTTAAACAGCCATAATTCACCCCTCCACTTT
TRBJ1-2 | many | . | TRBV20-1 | CSAPTDSRYGYTF | TGCAGTGCGCCTACGGACAGCCGTTATGGCTACACCTTC
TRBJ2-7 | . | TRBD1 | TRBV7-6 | CASSQLPGQSDEQYF | TGTGCCAGCAGCCAACTTCCGGGACAGAGCGACGAGCAGTACTTC
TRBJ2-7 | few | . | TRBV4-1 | CASSQAPSEGYEQYF | TGCGCCAGCAGCCAAGCCCCTAGCGAAGGCTACGAGCAGTACTTC
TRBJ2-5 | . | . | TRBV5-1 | CASSFSAGQETQYF | TGCGCCAGCAGCTTCTCGGCGGGACAAGAGACCCAGTACTTC
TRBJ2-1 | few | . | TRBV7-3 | CASSALPSGPSLINEQFF | TGTGCCAGCAGCGCCCTTCCCAGCGGACCGTCCCTTATCAATGAGCAGTTCTTC
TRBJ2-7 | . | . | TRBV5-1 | CAGSSSVGEQYF | TGCGCCGGCAGCTCTTCCGTAGGCGAGCAGTACTTC
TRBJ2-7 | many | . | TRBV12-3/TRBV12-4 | CASRPTTRTYEQYF | TGTGCCAGCAGACCTACGACTAGGACCTACGAGCAGTACTTC
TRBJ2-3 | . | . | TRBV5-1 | CASGSLDTSRTDTQYF | TGCGCCAGCGGCTCACTAGACACTTCTCGCACAGATACGCAGTATTTT
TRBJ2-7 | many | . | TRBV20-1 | CSARRTAYEQYF | TGCAGTGCCCGACGGACTGCCTACGAGCAGTACTTC
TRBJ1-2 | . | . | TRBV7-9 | CAISPGSYGYTF | TGTGCCATCAGCCCAGGGTCCTATGGCTACACCTTC
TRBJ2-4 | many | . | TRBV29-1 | CSVAPAKNIQYF | TGCAGCGTTGCCCCAGCCAAAAACATTCAGTACTTC
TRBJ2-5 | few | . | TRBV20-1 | CSAPRGWGERTDQETQYF | TGCAGTGCTCCCAGAGGATGGGGGGAGCGGACCGATCAAGAGACCCAGTACTTC